This T cell receptor beta chain came from a study of radiotherapy plus CTLA-4 blockade in lung cancer. Points from the study as a whole: Radiotherapy was combined with ipilimumab, and tumor-derived TCR clones then expanded in blood.

Of note for this clone: The antigen is unknown.

CDR1 SGHDT and CDR2 YYEEEE come from the germline V gene. The CDR3 is made up of 19 amino acids. Trimming pared 4 bases from V and 6 bases from J, leaving 30 bases between. The protocol was immunoSEQ multiplex PCR, while the TCRdb copy is restricted to in-frame clones and leaves out a portion. The sample yields some 25,000 clones, around 71% seen once. This rearrangement joins TRBV5-6 to TRBJ2-3; D is possibly TRBD2 (5 bases). Material: peripheral blood, obtained from a patient treated with radiotherapy plus ipilimumab. The TCR comes from a human donor with non-small cell lung cancer whose response to radiotherapy plus ipilimumab could not be evaluated. CDR3 sequence reads: CASSASLYALAPTADTQYF. The CDR3 DNA is TGTGCCAGCAGCGCCTCACTTTACGCCCTAGCCCCCACCGCGGATACGCAGTATTTT. Complete variable domain (other parts from reference TRBV5-6 and TRBJ2-3): DAGVTQSPTHLIKTRGQQVTLRCSPKSGHDTVSWYQQALGQGPQFIFQYYEEEERQRGNFPDRFSGHQFPNYSSELNVNALLLGDSALYLCASSASLYALAPTADTQYFGPGTRLTVL.